Presented here are 31 T cell receptor beta chains from one specimen sequenced in a study of T-cell memory formation after mild COVID-19. TCRdb re-called the 5' RACE reads with MiXCR, one entry per CDR3 protein. The sample carries a few hundred thousand distinct CDR3 sequences, under 30% recorded once. The specimen was PBMCs or a T cell subset sorted from them (not recorded which). The receptors were sampled from an adult woman who had mild COVID-19 (a few samples of this study predate the infection). Cell type and time point are not known.

This clonotype showed up just a few times. The rearrangement joins TRBV6-5 to TRBJ2-6; D is unclear. The CDR3 spans 16 residues. The V gene's germline CDR1 is MNHEY and CDR2 SVGAGI. Trimming pared 0 bases from V and 0 bases from J, leaving 6 bases between. The CDR3 spells CASSYSSASGANVLTF. As DNA, the CDR3 is TGTGCCAGCAGTTACTCCAGTGCCTCTGGGGCCAACGTCCTGACTTTC.

V is TRBV11-2 and J is TRBJ2-7; 7 nucleotides align to TRBD1. CDR1 is SGHAT and CDR2 is FQNNGV in the germline V gene. The CDR3 is made up of 13 amino acids. V gave up 4 bases and J gave up 4 bases; unmatched junction bases: 4. The CDR3 DNA sequence: TGTGCCAGCAGCTACAGGGGCGGATACGAGCAGTACTTC. The encoded protein is CASSYRGGYEQYF.

The chain is built from TRBV2 and TRBJ2-2, with TRBD1 identical over 7 bases. Germline V gene data show CDR1 as SNHLY and CDR2 as FYNNEI. This CDR3 has 13 amino acids. The J segment lost 7 bases and the V segment lost 9 bases, leaving 8 bases of the junction unmatched. The CDR3 nucleotides are TGTGCCAGAACAGGGGTTATCGGCGGGGAGCTGTTTTTT. It translates to CARTGVIGGELFF.

On this clonotype itself: One end of the junction does not line up with germline, which may come from a read error. The gene calls are TRBV5-1 and TRBJ2-2; TRBD2 is a possible D gene (5 bases). The CDR3 is 14 residues long. The V gene's germline CDR1 is SGHRS and CDR2 YFSETQ. CDR3 coding DNA: TGCGCCAGCAGCTTGGTCGTGGGCACCGGGGAGCTGTATTTT. Its protein product is CASSLVVGTGELYF.

This clonotype was picked up a small number of times. The rearrangement links TRBV10-3 to TRBJ2-6; possibly TRBD1 for D (6 bases). The CDR3 contains 16 residues. With 4 bases removed from V and 3 bases from J, the gap between germline ends came to 13 bases. From germline, CDR1 is ENHRY and CDR2 SYGVKD. The CDR3 region is CAISGHQGNGANVLTF. In nucleotides, the CDR3 is TGTGCCATCAGTGGGCACCAGGGGAATGGGGCCAACGTCCTGACTTTC.

This clonotype appeared once. The chain combines TRBV6-1 with TRBJ2-7; 7 nucleotides align to TRBD1. The CDR3 has 14 residues. J gave up 5 bases and V 2 bases, and 6 bases lay outside the gene matches. Germline V CDR1 and CDR2: MNHNS, SASEGT. CDR3 residues: CASSESKGAHEQYF. CDR3 bases: TGTGCCAGCAGTGAATCGAAGGGGGCCCACGAGCAGTACTTC.

This chain links TRBV5-1 with TRBJ2-2; D not certain. With 1 base removed from V and 5 bases from J, the gap between germline ends came to 9 bases. From germline, CDR1 is SGHRS and CDR2 YFSETQ. The CDR3 length is 14 residues. In DNA, the CDR3 is TGCGCCAGCAGCTTGAATTGGGGAACCGGGGAGCTGTTTTTT. Its translation is CASSLNWGTGELFF.

The rearrangement uses TRBV12-3 or TRBV12-4 and TRBJ2-7; D possibly corresponds to TRBD1 (6 bases). There are 14 residues in the CDR3. Trimming cost V 6 bases and J 2 bases, with 14 bases left between them. The CDR3 here is CASSPIAGAYEQYF. In nucleotides, the CDR3 is TGTGCCAGCAGCCCGATCGCAGGGGCCTACGAGCAGTACTTC.

This chain joins TRBV30 and TRBJ2-7; the D gene could be TRBD1 or TRBD2 (6 bases each). CDR1 GTSNPN and CDR2 SVGIG come from the germline V gene (reference sequence). The CDR3 has 13 amino acids. V was clipped by 6 bases and J by 1 base, with 13 bases between them. Here the CDR3 reads CACLGGRSYEQYF. CDR3 bases: TGTGCCTGCCTCGGGGGCCGGTCCTACGAGCAGTACTTC.

Only a few counts were recorded for this clonotype. The DNA of the CDR3 is TGTGCCAGCAGTGACCTCGGTGAGGCAGGGTTAAACTATGGCTACACCTTC. Translated: CASSDLGEAGLNYGYTF. The gene calls are TRBV12-3 or TRBV12-4 and TRBJ1-2; D might be TRBD1 (5 bases). This CDR3 is 17 amino acids long. V gave up 5 bases and J gave up 2 bases, with 21 bases separating them.

The CDR3 region has the DNA TGTGCCAGCAGTAAACAGGGGTACTCCGAGCAGTACTTC. Protein sequence: CASSKQGYSEQYF. The rearrangement links TRBV6-1 to TRBJ2-7, with TRBD1 identical over 7 bases. This CDR3 is built from 13 residues. Germline loops: CDR1 MNHNS, CDR2 SASEGT. The junction had 7 bases not matched to a gene; V was cut back by 5 bases and J by 6 bases.

This clonotype has just a few counts. The rearrangement uses TRBV6-2 or TRBV6-3 and TRBJ2-6; TRBD1 agrees at 8 bases. The CDR3 has 15 residues. The V and J ends lost 5 bases and 2 bases, in that order; junction bases with no gene match: 2. CDR1 and CDR2 (germline): MNHEY, SVGEGT. The CDR3 region is CASSQDRAGANVLTF. As DNA, the CDR3 is TGTGCCAGCAGTCAGGACAGGGCTGGGGCCAACGTCCTGACTTTC.

This clonotype appeared a few times. The rearrangement links TRBV29-1 to TRBJ2-1; D ambiguous. Germline loops: CDR1 SQVTM, CDR2 ANQGSEA. There are 11 residues in the CDR3. Trimming removed 6 bases at V and 3 bases at J, with 6 bases between. For the CDR3, the DNA is TGCAGCGTCCGACACTACAATGAGCAGTTCTTC. Translated: CSVRHYNEQFF.

The J gene is TRBJ2-3, the V gene TRBV4-2, with a weak D call TRBD1 (6 bases). This CDR3 has 16 amino acids. Deletions cut 3 bases from V and 0 bases from J, with 13 bases between. CDR1 is LGHNA and CDR2 is YNFKEQ in the germline V gene. The CDR3 DNA reads TGTGCCAGCAGCCAGACAGGACCTTCTAGCACAGATACGCAGTATTTT. Amino acids: CASSQTGPSSTDTQYF.

This clonotype appeared a single time. The V gene is TRBV6-4, the J gene TRBJ2-1, with 13 bases lining up with TRBD2. J was trimmed by 8 bases and V by 5 bases; bases with no gene match: 9. This CDR3 is built from 16 residues. Germline lookup yields CDR1 MRHNA and CDR2 SNTAGT. CDR3 sequence (DNA): TGTGCCAGCAGTATTTCAAGACTAGCGGGAGGTTATGAGCAGTTCTTC. This codes for CASSISRLAGGYEQFF.

This clonotype was recorded a few times. CDR3 protein: CASSFVTQGPNQPQHF. The CDR3 region has the DNA TGTGCCAGCAGTTTTGTAACACAGGGACCGAATCAGCCCCAGCATTTT. The chain uses TRBV12-3 or TRBV12-4 and TRBJ1-5; D possibly corresponds to TRBD1 (6 bases). CDR3 length: 16 residues. The V end was cut by 3 bases, the J end by 4 bases, with 16 bases between.

The chain employs TRBV29-1 and TRBJ2-6, with no clear D. The CDR3 spans 14 residues. The V gene's germline CDR1 is SQVTM and CDR2 ANQGSEA. V was pared by 5 bases and J by 0 bases, with 8 bases between. The CDR3 here is CSVPGSSGANVLTF. In nucleotides, the CDR3 is TGCAGCGTTCCTGGTAGCTCTGGGGCCAACGTCCTGACTTTC.

This sequence joins TRBV4-3 and TRBJ2-1, with 8 bases identical to TRBD2. Germline V lookup: CDR1 LGHNA, CDR2 YSLEER. Trimming took 6 bases from V and 5 from J; bases not matched to a gene: 9. This CDR3 spans 15 amino acids. The CDR3 nucleotides read TGCGCCAGCAGGCCAGCGGGAGCAAGAAACAATGAGCAGTTCTTC. This codes for CASRPAGARNNEQFF.

This clonotype was counted a few times. CDR3 region: CASRFWETQYF. The CDR3 DNA is TGTGCCAGCCGATTTTGGGAGACCCAGTACTTC. The chain is built from TRBV28 and TRBJ2-5; no reliable D call. Germline assignment: CDR1 MDHEN and CDR2 SYDVKM. Trimming left V 8 bases short and J 5 bases short, with 9 bases between. The CDR3 has 11 amino acids.

This chain connects TRBV7-8 to TRBJ2-1, with D perhaps TRBD2 (6 bases). V gave up 5 bases and J gave up 6 bases, with 14 bases separating them. CDR1 is SGHVS and CDR2 is FQNEAQ in the germline V gene. This CDR3 comprises 14 residues. Here the CDR3 DNA reads TGTGCCAGCAGCGCAGAGGGACTCTCCAATGAGCAGTTCTTC. It translates to CASSAEGLSNEQFF.

The V call is TRBV19, the J call TRBJ2-7; TRBD2 matches 7 bases. CDR3 length: 15 amino acids. In germline, CDR1 is LNHDA, CDR2 SQIVND (reference sequence). The junction had 6 bases not matched to a gene; V was cut back by 3 bases and J by 1 base. CDR3: CASSMESSGSYEQYF. The CDR3 region has the DNA TGTGCCAGTAGTATGGAGTCTAGCGGTTCCTACGAGCAGTACTTC.

Only a few counts were recorded for this clonotype. The rearrangement joins TRBV5-1 to TRBJ1-1; D unresolved. The CDR3 is made up of 13 amino acids. Trimming took 4 bases from V and 0 from J, leaving 7 bases between them. Germline CDR1 and CDR2: SGHRS and YFSETQ. CDR3 coding DNA: TGCGCCAGCAGCATTACAGTGAACACTGAAGCTTTCTTT. Translated: CASSITVNTEAFF.

The table lists this clonotype with a few counts. CDR3 DNA sequence: TGTGCCAGCAGCTCACAGGGATCGGATGGCTACACCTTC. Protein sequence: CASSSQGSDGYTF. The rearrangement uses TRBV6-4 and TRBJ1-2; D may be TRBD1 (6 bases). The CDR3 runs 13 residues. The V and J ends lost 6 bases and 6 bases respectively, with 14 bases between them. Per the germline V gene, CDR1 is MRHNA and CDR2 is SNTAGT.

This clonotype was found many times. The junction departs from the called germline gene at one end, perhaps through a read error. The rearrangement links TRBV29-1 to TRBJ1-2; D perhaps matches TRBD1 (5 bases). This CDR3 has 11 residues. Germline V CDR1 and CDR2: SQVTM, ANQGSEA. The DNA for the CDR3 is TGCAGCGTTGGAGCCCTTCAGGGCCGGAGTTTC. It encodes CSVGALQGRSF.

V usage is TRBV7-8 and J usage is TRBJ1-6; 10 nucleotides agree with TRBD1. After removal of 5 bases from V and 10 bases from J, the junction contained 8 bases not matched to a gene. Germline V CDR1 and CDR2: SGHVS, FQNEAQ. This CDR3 spans 15 amino acids. The CDR3 DNA reads as TGTGCCAGCAGCGTGCGACAGGGGGCCAAATCACCCCTCCACTTT. Amino acid sequence: CASSVRQGAKSPLHF.

This clonotype was detected only a few times. This chain joins TRBV12-3 or TRBV12-4 and TRBJ2-1, with 7 bases that match TRBD1. V lost 6 bases and J lost 7; bases outside the gene matches: 3. The CDR3 has 12 residues. CDR3 loop: CASRSTGNEQFF. The CDR3 DNA reads as TGTGCCAGCAGGTCGACAGGGAATGAGCAGTTCTTC.

Only a few counts were recorded for this clonotype. The rearrangement links TRBV4-1 to TRBJ1-2; D is possibly TRBD1 (5 bases). Trimming removed 1 base at V and 0 bases at J, with 12 bases between. CDR1 is MGHRA and CDR2 is YSYEKL in the germline V gene. The CDR3 length is 16 residues. As DNA, the CDR3 is TGCGCCAGCAGCCAAGGGAGGACATTCGCTAACTATGGCTACACCTTC. It codes for CASSQGRTFANYGYTF.

This clonotype has just a few counts. The chain is built from TRBV6-5 and TRBJ1-6; the D is unclear. Germline V CDR1 and CDR2: MNHEY, SVGAGI. The CDR3 sequence is 13 residues long. Trimming cost V 2 bases and J 10 bases, with 9 bases left between them. CDR3 nucleotide sequence: TGTGCCAGCAGTTACGGGTTGAGGTCACCCCTCCACTTT. Translation: CASSYGLRSPLHF.

The rearrangement uses TRBV12-3 or TRBV12-4 and TRBJ2-3; the D is unclear. CDR3 length equals 13 residues. V was pared by 7 bases and J by 3 bases, with 11 bases between. In DNA form, the CDR3 reads TGTGCCAGCAACCCCACCCGGACAGATACGCAGTATTTT. Translated: CASNPTRTDTQYF.

This clonotype came up a few times. This chain connects TRBV7-9 to TRBJ2-7; TRBD1 aligns across 8 bases. Germline trimming cut 3 bases from V and 4 bases from J; bases unmatched to any gene: 11. Germline loops: CDR1 SEHNR, CDR2 FQNEAQ (reference sequence). The CDR3 has 16 amino acids. The CDR3, as DNA: TGTGCCAGCAGCTTTGACAGGGGCGGTAGGTTTTACGAGCAGTACTTC. The encoded protein is CASSFDRGGRFYEQYF.

CDR3 nucleotide sequence: TGTGCCAGCAGCGAGGGGGTTGAGCAGTTCTTC. It encodes CASSEGVEQFF. The chain couples TRBV9 to TRBJ2-1; a weak D match, TRBD1 (6 bases). CDR3 length: 11 residues. Germline V CDR1 and CDR2: SGDLS, YYNGEE. Trimming removed 3 bases at V and 9 bases at J, with 7 bases between.